The next 15 T cell receptor beta chains were all read from a single sample in a study of blood T cell repertoires in COVID-19. Sequenced by immunoSEQ multiplex PCR; TCRdb stores in-frame clones only, minus some. This sample has 250,000 to 350,000 clones, with approximately 85% found just once. Sequencing was carried out using peripheral blood. The origin of the receptors is a woman aged 50 to 60 with acute or convalescent COVID-19.

The rearrangement joins TRBV18 to TRBJ1-2, with D possibly being TRBD1 (6 bases). Trimming removed 2 bases from V and 7 bases from J, with 17 bases in between. The CDR3 runs to 15 residues. Germline values: CDR1 KGHSH, CDR2 LQKENI. This CDR3 reads CASSPSSSRGAGYTF. Written as DNA, the CDR3 is TGTGCCAGCTCACCATCCTCCAGCAGGGGAGCTGGCTACACCTTC.

The J gene is TRBJ2-3, the V gene TRBV7-9; 8 bases are shared with TRBD2. J gave up 3 bases and V 4 bases, and 12 bases lay outside the gene matches. The germline CDR1 and CDR2 sequences are SEHNR and FQNEAQ (reference sequence). CDR3 length: 17 amino acids. The CDR3 here is CASSSPPGGLGTDTQYF. CDR3 nucleotide sequence: TGTGCCAGCAGCTCGCCCCCGGGAGGGTTAGGGACAGATACGCAGTATTTT.

J is TRBJ1-4 and V is TRBV5-1; possibly TRBD1 for D (6 bases). The CDR3 loop spans 17 amino acids. Trimming took 0 bases from V and 3 from J, leaving 15 bases between them. Germline assignment: CDR1 SGHRS and CDR2 YFSETQ. CDR3: CASSLGPSGVSNEKLFF. The CDR3 coding sequence is TGCGCCAGCAGCTTGGGCCCCTCAGGGGTTTCTAATGAAAAACTGTTTTTT.

This sequence joins TRBV30 and TRBJ2-2; 8 bases are a match to TRBD2. CDR1 is GTSNPN, CDR2 SVGIG, per germline (reference sequence). The CDR3 length is 19 residues. The V segment lost 3 bases and the J segment 3 bases; nucleotides outside the gene matches: 18. The CDR3 loop is CAWRPLRGGSGADTGELFF. The DNA of the CDR3 is TGTGCCTGGAGGCCCCTCCGGGGTGGTAGCGGGGCCGACACCGGGGAGCTGTTTTTT.

The CDR3 region is CASSLRQGTGNTIYF. The CDR3, as DNA: TGTGCCAGCAGCTTGCGCCAGGGGACGGGAAACACCATATATTTT. This chain joins TRBV5-6 and TRBJ1-3; TRBD1 might be the D (6 bases). The CDR3 spans 15 residues. Trimming pared 1 base from V and 4 bases from J, leaving 12 bases between. Germline V gene sequence: CDR1 SGHDT, CDR2 YYEEEE.

The chain links TRBV10-3 to TRBJ2-3, with 7 bases matching TRBD2. CDR1 is ENHRY and CDR2 is SYGVKD in the germline V gene. The CDR3 totals 13 residues. Germline trimming cut 3 bases from V and 3 bases from J; bases unmatched to any gene: 0. The CDR3 reads CAISDGGTDTQYF. CDR3 nucleotide sequence: TGTGCCATCAGTGACGGGGGGACAGATACGCAGTATTTT.

The chain couples TRBV11-2 to TRBJ2-3, with 7 bases lining up with TRBD2. This CDR3 comprises 16 residues. Trimming cost V 5 bases and J 4 bases; bases outside gene matches: 12. CDR1 and CDR2 (germline): SGHAT, FQNNGV. The CDR3 reads CASSVGRGGQADTQYF. In nucleotides, the CDR3 is TGTGCCAGCAGCGTAGGGAGGGGAGGGCAGGCAGATACGCAGTATTTT. The variable domain in full, with the rest retrieved from reference TRBV11-2 and TRBJ2-3, is EAGVAQSPRYKIIEKRQSVAFWCNPISGHATLYWYQQILGQGPKLLIQFQNNGVVDDSQLPKDRFSAERLKGVDSTLKIQPAKLEDSAVYLCASSVGRGGQADTQYFGPGTRLTVL.

On this clone: Other DNA sequences from this sample encode an identical CDR3 as well. This rearrangement joins TRBV5-1 to TRBJ1-1, with D unclear. V shed 2 bases and J shed 1 base, with 6 bases lying between them. The V gene's germline CDR1 is SGHRS and CDR2 YFSETQ. The length of the CDR3 is 13 residues. This CDR3 reads CASSFSGNTEAFF. The DNA of the CDR3 is TGCGCCAGCAGCTTTTCGGGGAACACTGAAGCTTTCTTT.

The gene calls are TRBV2 and TRBJ2-3; TRBD1 matches 7 bases. The CDR3 is 16 residues long. Germline lookup yields CDR1 SNHLY and CDR2 FYNNEI. J gave up 4 bases and V 5 bases, and 12 bases lay outside the gene matches. CDR3 in amino acids: CASSRPRTGISDTQYF. The CDR3 DNA reads as TGTGCCAGCAGTCGCCCCAGGACAGGCATTTCAGATACGCAGTATTTT.

The chain links TRBV7-9 to TRBJ1-6; D gene uncertain. The CDR3 sequence is 14 residues long. V was shortened by 4 bases and J by 8 bases, with 12 bases between the two germline ends. The V gene's germline CDR1 is SEHNR and CDR2 FQNEAQ (reference sequence). The CDR3 coding sequence is TGTGCCAGCAGCTCGGGAAGGAGGGATTCACCCCTCCACTTT. It yields the protein CASSSGRRDSPLHF.

This clone turned up a few times. The genes are TRBV11-2 and TRBJ2-7, with TRBD2 matching 11 bases. Germline V CDR1 and CDR2: SGHAT, FQNNGV. V dropped 3 bases and J dropped 7; count of bases not matched to a gene: 8. This CDR3 region has 15 residues. CDR3: CASSLLAGGPEEQYF. The CDR3 coding sequence is TGTGCCAGCAGCTTGTTAGCGGGAGGGCCGGAGGAGCAGTACTTC.

V gene TRBV6-5 combines with J gene TRBJ1-2, with D possibly matching TRBD1 (6 bases). The germline V gene encodes CDR1 MNHEY and CDR2 SVGAGI. The V end was cut by 6 bases, the J end by 8 bases, with 16 bases between. The CDR3 is made up of 13 amino acids. CDR3 residues: CASRGSGTKGYTF. The CDR3, as DNA: TGTGCCAGCAGGGGGTCCGGGACAAAAGGCTACACCTTC.

This rearrangement joins TRBV13 to TRBJ2-1, with 16 bases that match TRBD2. Trimming at V came to 2 bases and at J to 2 bases, leaving 9 bases not matched to a gene. Germline assignment: CDR1 PRHDT and CDR2 FYEKMQ (reference sequence). The length of the CDR3 is 20 residues. The CDR3 DNA sequence: TGTGCCAGCAGCTTAAAAGCCGGGACTAGCGGGAGGGGAACCTACAATGAGCAGTTCTTC. This translates into CASSLKAGTSGRGTYNEQFF.

The chain carries TRBV19 and TRBJ1-1; D ambiguous. Germline values: CDR1 LNHDA, CDR2 SQIVND (reference sequence). Trimming left V 3 bases short and J 2 bases short, with 13 bases between. This CDR3 has 15 residues. In DNA form, the CDR3 reads TGTGCCAGTAGTATTTGGGCAGGAGGAAACACTGAAGCTTTCTTT. Translating gives CASSIWAGGNTEAFF.

This clone showed up just once. The chain is built from TRBV6-1 and TRBJ2-2; TRBD2 agrees at 7 bases. Germline V gene lookup returns CDR1 MNHNS and CDR2 SASEGT. After removal of 3 bases from V and 6 bases from J, the junction contained 10 bases not matched to a gene. This CDR3 spans 16 amino acids. DNA for the CDR3: TGTGCCAGCAGTGATCGGGCGGGAGAGGGCTCCGGGGAGCTGTTTTTT. It is translated as CASSDRAGEGSGELFF.